The clone carrying this T cell receptor (beta chain) was counted a few times. Antigen: not known. Primers included in the PCR were 60 Vbeta and 13 Jbeta primers. TCRdb's table, derived via immunoSEQ multiplex PCR, lists solely in-frame clones and lacks some. The sample holds approximately 110,000 clones; about 70% are singletons and the top ten take roughly an eighth. This sample was included in a study of cytomegalovirus exposure and HLA in healthy donors. Donors likely had unrecorded immune exposures despite being nominally healthy when sampled. The V end lost 3 bases, the J end lost 4 bases, and 12 bases lay between the germline ends. The CDR3 totals 15 residues. Germline V gene sequence: CDR1 MDHEN, CDR2 SYDVKM. Study results and limitations: In a later analysis, at a false discovery rate of 0.05, roughly 17,000 TCR beta sequences were associated with HLA alleles. For TCR beta chains, V- and J-gene trimming was later linked to a missense DCLRE1C variant.

V usage is TRBV28 and J usage is TRBJ2-2, with D uncertain. The sequencing sample was made of PBMCs. This sequence originates from a woman in her sixties in good health and CMV-seropositive. CDR3 nucleotides: TGTGCCAGCAGTTTGCCCGAGAGGAGCACCGGGGAGCTGTTTTTT. This translates into CASSLPERSTGELFF.